Listed below are T cell receptor beta chains from one sample, sequenced in a study of cytomegalovirus exposure and HLA in healthy donors. Produced via immunoSEQ multiplex PCR; TCRdb's table is partial and in-frame only. Seen here are around 220,000 clones, approximately 80% observed once, and the top ten hold roughly an eighth. The sequencing input was PBMCs. Every receptor here comes from a woman aged 25 to 39 in good health and CMV-seropositive. The CDR3 runs from the conserved cysteine through the conserved F or W. Fields, in order: D gene, J gene, V gene, clone size, CDR3 protein. The D gene is left open where the match is weak. Not every row has a clone size; where given, it reads once, few, many or a size class.

D: TRBD1; J: TRBJ1-1; V: TRBV29-1; size: -; CDR3: CSVGQGVNTEAFF
D: -; J: TRBJ2-1; V: TRBV19; size: -; CDR3: CASSRDGTYNEQFF
D: -; J: TRBJ2-7; V: TRBV6-5; size: -; CDR3: CASSYRLGTYEQYF
D: -; J: TRBJ1-3; V: TRBV5-1; size: -; CDR3: CASREGFSGNTIYF
D: TRBD1; J: TRBJ1-2; V: TRBV30; size: -; CDR3: CAWSGTTGTGLKTNYGYTF
D: -; J: TRBJ1-2; V: TRBV2; size: few; CDR3: CASREGYTF
D: TRBD2; J: TRBJ2-7; V: TRBV10-1; size: few; CDR3: CASLRTSGKGEQYF
D: -; J: TRBJ2-1; V: TRBV10-3; size: -; CDR3: CAIVSGEGNEQFF
D: -; J: TRBJ2-7; V: TRBV21-1; size: -; CDR3: CASSKDRDRVGYEQYF
D: -; J: TRBJ1-2; V: TRBV6-1; size: -; CDR3: CATQDKRYTF
D: -; J: TRBJ2-3; V: TRBV28; size: many; CDR3: CASSLFLASTDTQYF
D: -; J: TRBJ1-2; V: TRBV27; size: -; CDR3: CASSFLAGVYGYTF
D: -; J: TRBJ2-7; V: TRBV2; size: -; CDR3: CASSDFERYEQYF
D: TRBD1; J: TRBJ1-2; V: TRBV28; size: -; CDR3: CASSLVGQGIGGYTF
D: -; J: TRBJ1-2; V: TRBV27; size: -; CDR3: CASSSLGSGSNYGYTF
D: -; J: TRBJ2-7; V: TRBV4-2; size: -; CDR3: CASSQETGAPYEQYF
D: -; J: TRBJ1-2; V: TRBV27; size: -; CDR3: CASSLFPDYGYTF
D: TRBD2; J: TRBJ2-1; V: TRBV29-1; size: -; CDR3: CSVRTSGRAVEQFF
D: -; J: TRBJ2-7; V: TRBV13; size: once; CDR3: CASSRGRMGYEQYF
D: TRBD2; J: TRBJ2-3; V: TRBV7-8; size: once; CDR3: CASSPPGGLAGGTDTQYF
D: -; J: TRBJ2-3; V: TRBV27; size: -; CDR3: CASSSPADTQYF
D: -; J: TRBJ1-2; V: TRBV27; size: few; CDR3: CASSSEGLTF
D: -; J: TRBJ1-5; V: TRBV6-1; size: -; CDR3: CASSEWEGSRNQPQHF
D: -; J: TRBJ1-3; V: TRBV4-1; size: once; CDR3: CASSQDYRAGNTIYF
D: TRBD1; J: TRBJ2-7; V: TRBV30; size: -; CDR3: CAWSVFGQGVDEQYF
D: -; J: TRBJ2-5; V: TRBV4-1; size: -; CDR3: CASSQDRFRVETQYF
D: -; J: TRBJ2-1; V: TRBV5-1; size: -; CDR3: CASSLVGLPNEQFF
D: -; J: TRBJ2-7; V: TRBV10-3; size: -; CDR3: CAISEFGGPYEQYF
D: -; J: TRBJ2-2; V: TRBV11-3; size: few; CDR3: CASSTRLDTGELFF
D: -; J: TRBJ1-1; V: TRBV11-2; size: -; CDR3: CASSLAQQGGGVGEAFF
D: -; J: TRBJ2-7; V: TRBV6-1; size: -; CDR3: CASTRTTYEQYF
D: -; J: TRBJ2-3; V: TRBV30; size: -; CDR3: CAWSVQNTDTQYF
D: TRBD2; J: TRBJ2-1; V: TRBV5-1; size: -; CDR3: CASSLGLAGYSYNEQFF
D: -; J: TRBJ1-3; V: TRBV29-1; size: -; CDR3: CSVRVGSEGNTIYF
D: -; J: TRBJ1-3; V: TRBV2; size: -; CDR3: CASRKEKSVNTIYF
D: -; J: TRBJ1-5; V: TRBV11-2; size: few; CDR3: CASSRSGREGQPQHF
D: -; J: TRBJ1-5; V: TRBV19; size: few; CDR3: CASEEGINNQPQHF
D: -; J: TRBJ2-7; V: TRBV25-1; size: -; CDR3: CASSEGLSYSYEQYF
D: -; J: TRBJ2-7; V: TRBV11-2; size: -; CDR3: CASSRDLGVPEQYF
D: -; J: TRBJ2-1; V: TRBV11-3; size: -; CDR3: CASSLGGGEQFF
D: -; J: TRBJ2-7; V: TRBV27; size: -; CDR3: CASKRGEQTYEQYF
D: -; J: TRBJ1-3; V: TRBV4-2; size: -; CDR3: CASSQSGWGNTIYF
D: TRBD1; J: TRBJ1-5; V: TRBV2; size: -; CDR3: CASREGQGFVSQPQHF
D: -; J: TRBJ2-7; V: TRBV4-1; size: -; CDR3: CASSSPDGLSYEQYF
D: -; J: TRBJ2-7; V: TRBV6-1; size: -; CDR3: CASSEMGQRVEQYF
D: -; J: TRBJ2-3; V: TRBV5-6; size: -; CDR3: CASSGILRTDTQYF
D: -; J: TRBJ2-7; V: TRBV4-3; size: -; CDR3: CASSQDAGVAYEQYF
D: TRBD2; J: TRBJ2-1; V: TRBV7-6; size: -; CDR3: CASSQGTSGHNEQFF